This T cell receptor (beta chain) was captured by sequencing in a study of T cells in Graves' hyperthyroidism and ophthalmopathy (dated by TCRdb to the late 2010s). For context, the study as a whole: Peripheral blood was sampled at the time of initial diagnosis, prior to any treatment. In addition, the study compared T-cell repertoires in thyroid tissue and in blood from roughly six Graves' hyperthyroidism patients. To identify TCR V-J signatures that set the groups apart, the researchers used a discovery cohort of more than 95 patients, made up of 40 to 45 with Graves' ophthalmopathy and about 60 with stable Graves' hyperthyroidism. An independent validation cohort of under 20 hyperthyroidism patients and approximately 16 patients who later progressed to ophthalmopathy tested prospective prediction of ophthalmopathy. TCR Vbeta CDR3 sequencing of some 140 peripheral blood samples (over 40 ophthalmopathy, around 80 hyperthyroidism and roughly 17 progressor patients) is reported in the paper. For training and testing, the roughly 100 patients in the discovery cohort were randomly divided in a 7:3 ratio. After blood sampling, hyperthyroidism patients were treated with methimazole at a starting dose of 30 mg daily, and ophthalmopathy patients were treated with high-dose intravenous methylprednisolone.

A patient counted as having stable Graves' hyperthyroidism if no progression to ophthalmopathy occurred over 18 months of follow-up. Hyperthyroidism patients were aged 18 to 65 years and newly diagnosed, with disease duration of less than 2 months. Patients with uncontrolled infections, other autoimmune diseases, pregnancy or lactation were excluded. Diagnoses were based on clinical symptoms, serum thyroxine and TRAb, thyroid ultrasound and orbital computed tomography. Ficoll-Paque density gradient centrifugation was used to isolate PBMCs from about 9.4 ml of fresh peripheral blood. Total RNA was extracted using Trizol reagent, and RNA quality was assessed on an Agilent 2100 Bioanalyzer. This clonotype showed up many times. There is no known antigen for this receptor. No base qualities exist here, and no much larger clone lies one base off it. Sequences SGHRS (CDR1) and YFSETQ (CDR2) are obtained from the germline V gene. A distance of 13 bases separates the germline ends of V and J, which lose 4 bases and 2 bases respectively. Measured from the cysteine to the phenylalanine, the CDR3 is 14 residues long. Just CDR3 DNA is preserved here, 42 bases in frame from base 1.

Study-wide findings and limitations: In cross-validation, a model built on a 13 V-J signature told ophthalmopathy apart from stable hyperthyroidism with under 90% sensitivity and approximately 81% specificity, and in testing the same model reached 80%/75%. Sample size was not statistically predetermined, and blinding of investigators to group allocation was not performed. In validation, the model predicted progression to ophthalmopathy with over 65% sensitivity and approximately 72% specificity, a median of about 6 months before onset. Blood samples also contained most of the expanded thyroid clonotypes (frequency above 0.001), which suggests that blood repertoires may reflect thyroid immune responses.

The TCR beta CDR3 regions were amplified from RNA transcripts. The TCR CDR3 was subjected to a first round of RT-PCR using the HTBI primer set and the Qiagen OneStep RT-PCR kit. Libraries were constructed in a second round of multiplex PCR, after which size selection and purification were carried out. Paired-end sequencing of the libraries was performed with 100 bp reads on an Illumina HiSeq2000. For the original study's pipeline: Raw data were processed with SOAPnuke, discarding reads with adapters, uncalled bases, mean Phred below 15, or no exact constant-primer or identifier match. High-quality paired reads were merged using COPE v1.2.5, and each unique nucleotide sequence was defined as a clonotype. MiTCR v1.1 was used to align clonotypes to the IMGT TRBV, TRBD and TRBJ reference segments. The analysis included only V-J combinations with a frequency above 0.0001, which together covered approximately 99% of the repertoires. A TCS score was defined as the ratio of F50 (clonal expansion) to E x V (chaos), with BLOSUM62-based TCRdist applied between CDR3 peptides within each V-J. Welch's t-statistics and random forest reduced roughly 540 V-J features to roughly 13, which were used in a naive Bayes classifier (R e1071). TCRdb passed the public sequencing reads through fastp at Q25 and MiXCR, retaining productive beta sequences. A single entry per CDR3 protein holds the most common genes and DNA from its merged rows. The V and J calls here are based on TCRdb, not the publication. A total of roughly 720,000 distinct CDR3 sequences appear in this sample, 15% to 20% of them only once. The leading ten clones occupy roughly a sixth of the sample.

This clonotype was sampled from a man aged 45-65 years with Graves' hyperthyroidism. Rearrangement joined TRBV5-1 to TRBJ2-7; the D gene lacks a confident call. The specimen was blood. The CDR3 has the sequence CASSQSGVTYEQYF. The DNA sequence is as follows: TGCGCCAGCAGCCAGTCAGGTGTGACCTACGAGCAGTACTTC. Reference TRBV5-1 and TRBJ2-7 proteins supply the regions before and after the CDR3; the full variable domain is: KAGVTQTPRYLIKTRGQQVTLSCSPISGHRSVSWYQQTPGQGLQFLFEYFSETQRNKGNFPGRFSGRQFSNSRSEMNVSTLELGDSALYLCASSQSGVTYEQYFGPGTRLTVT.